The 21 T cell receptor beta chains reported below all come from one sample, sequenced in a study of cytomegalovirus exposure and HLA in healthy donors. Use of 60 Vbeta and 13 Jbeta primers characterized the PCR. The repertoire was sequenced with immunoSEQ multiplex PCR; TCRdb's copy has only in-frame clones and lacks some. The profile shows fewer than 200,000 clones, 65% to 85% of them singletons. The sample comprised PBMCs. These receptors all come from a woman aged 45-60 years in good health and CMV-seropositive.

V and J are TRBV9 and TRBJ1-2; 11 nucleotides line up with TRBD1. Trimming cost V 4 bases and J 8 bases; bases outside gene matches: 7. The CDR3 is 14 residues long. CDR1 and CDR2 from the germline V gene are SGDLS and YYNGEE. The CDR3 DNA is TGTGCCAGCAGCTACGGACAGGGGGCTGGCGGCTACACCTTC. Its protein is CASSYGQGAGGYTF.

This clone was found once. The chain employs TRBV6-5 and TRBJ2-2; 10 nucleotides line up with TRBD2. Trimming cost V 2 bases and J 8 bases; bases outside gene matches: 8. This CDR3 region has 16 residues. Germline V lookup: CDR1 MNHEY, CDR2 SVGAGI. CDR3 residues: CASSYPGTSARGELFF. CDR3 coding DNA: TGTGCCAGCAGTTACCCCGGGACTAGCGCCAGGGGGGAGCTGTTTTTT.

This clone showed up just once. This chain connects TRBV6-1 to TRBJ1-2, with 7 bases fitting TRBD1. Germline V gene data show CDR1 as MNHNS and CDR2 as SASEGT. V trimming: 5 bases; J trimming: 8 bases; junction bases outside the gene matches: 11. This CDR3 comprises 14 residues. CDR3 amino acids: CASSPLDRSEGYTF. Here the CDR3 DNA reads TGTGCCAGCAGTCCTCTGGACAGGTCCGAGGGCTACACCTTC.

DNA of the CDR3: TGTGCCAGCAGGGGAGCCCTAGCGGGGGTCTACGAGCAGTACTTC. Protein sequence: CASRGALAGVYEQYF. This chain links TRBV28 with TRBJ2-7; 10 positions match TRBD2. Losses at the gene ends were 6 bases for V and 3 bases for J; bases not matched to a gene: 8. CDR3 length equals 15 residues. Germline V gives CDR1 MDHEN, CDR2 SYDVKM. Combining the CDR3 with reference TRBV28 and TRBJ2-7 gives the whole variable domain DVKVTQSSRYLVKRTGEKVFLECVQDMDHENMFWYRQDPGLGLRLIYFSYDVKMKEKGDIPEGYSVSREKKERFSLILESASTNQTSMYLCASRGALAGVYEQYFGPGTRLTVT.

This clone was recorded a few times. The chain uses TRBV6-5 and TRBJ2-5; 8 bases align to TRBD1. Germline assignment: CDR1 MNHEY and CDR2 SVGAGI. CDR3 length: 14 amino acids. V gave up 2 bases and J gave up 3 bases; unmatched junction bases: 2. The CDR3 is CASSYGGQEETQYF. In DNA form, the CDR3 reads TGTGCCAGCAGTTACGGGGGACAGGAAGAGACCCAGTACTTC.

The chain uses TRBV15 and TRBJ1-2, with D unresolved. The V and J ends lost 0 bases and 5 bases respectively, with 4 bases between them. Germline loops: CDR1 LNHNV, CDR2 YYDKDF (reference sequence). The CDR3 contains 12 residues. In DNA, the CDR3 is TGTGCCACCAGCAGAGATCAGTATGGCTACACCTTC. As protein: CATSRDQYGYTF.

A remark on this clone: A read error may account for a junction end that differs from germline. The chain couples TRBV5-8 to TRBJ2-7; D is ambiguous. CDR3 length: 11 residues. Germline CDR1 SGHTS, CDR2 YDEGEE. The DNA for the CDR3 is TGTGCCAGCAGCTTGGACTACGAACAGTACTTC. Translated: CASSLDYEQYF.

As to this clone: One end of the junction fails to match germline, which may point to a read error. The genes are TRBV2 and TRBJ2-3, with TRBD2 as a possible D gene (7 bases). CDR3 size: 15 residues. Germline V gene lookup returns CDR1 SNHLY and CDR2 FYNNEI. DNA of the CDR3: TGTGCCAGCAGGGCCTGGGGAGGGGGAACAGGTACGCAGTATTTT. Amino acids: CASRAWGGGTGTQYF.

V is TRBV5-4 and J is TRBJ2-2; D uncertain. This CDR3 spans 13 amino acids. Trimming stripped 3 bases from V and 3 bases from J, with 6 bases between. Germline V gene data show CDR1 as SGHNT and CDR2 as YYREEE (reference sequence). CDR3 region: CASSSDYTGELFF. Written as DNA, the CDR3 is TGTGCCAGCAGCTCAGACTACACCGGGGAGCTGTTTTTT.

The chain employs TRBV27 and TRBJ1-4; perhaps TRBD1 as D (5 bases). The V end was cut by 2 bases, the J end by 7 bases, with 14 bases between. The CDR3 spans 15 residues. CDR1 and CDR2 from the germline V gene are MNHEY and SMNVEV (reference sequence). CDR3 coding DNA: TGTGCCAGCAGTTTAGGCAGGGCGGTTGGTGAAAAACTGTTTTTT. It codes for CASSLGRAVGEKLFF. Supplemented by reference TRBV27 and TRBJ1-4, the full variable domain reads EAQVTQNPRYLITVTGKKLTVTCSQNMNHEYMSWYRQDPGLGLRQIYYSMNVEVTDKGDVPEGYKVSRKEKRNFPLILESPSPNQTSLYFCASSLGRAVGEKLFFGSGTQLSVL.

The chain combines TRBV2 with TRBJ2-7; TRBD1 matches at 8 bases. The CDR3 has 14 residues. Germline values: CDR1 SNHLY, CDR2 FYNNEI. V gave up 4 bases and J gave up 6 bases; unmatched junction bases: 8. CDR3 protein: CASSGDRGLSEQYF. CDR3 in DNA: TGTGCCAGCAGTGGCGACAGGGGACTCTCCGAGCAGTACTTC.

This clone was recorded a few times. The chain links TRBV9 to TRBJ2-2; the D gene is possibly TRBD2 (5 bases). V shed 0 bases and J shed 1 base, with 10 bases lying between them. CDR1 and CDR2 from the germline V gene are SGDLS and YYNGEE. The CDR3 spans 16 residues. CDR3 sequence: CASSVDSSWNTGELFF. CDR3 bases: TGTGCCAGCAGCGTAGATTCTAGCTGGAACACCGGGGAGCTGTTTTTT.

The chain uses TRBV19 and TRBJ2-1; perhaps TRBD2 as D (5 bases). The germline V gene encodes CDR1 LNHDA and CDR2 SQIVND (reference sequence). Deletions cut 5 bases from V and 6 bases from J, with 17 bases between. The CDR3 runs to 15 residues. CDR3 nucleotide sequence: TGTGCCAGTAGTTCCCCACTAGGGTACTTCAATGAGCAGTTCTTC. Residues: CASSSPLGYFNEQFF.

The CDR3 sequence is CASSTAAGGRTGELFF. The CDR3 nucleotides are TGTGCCAGCAGTACCGCCGCGGGCGGGAGGACCGGGGAGCTGTTTTTT. The genes are TRBV28 and TRBJ2-2; 8 nucleotides line up with TRBD2. Germline lookup yields CDR1 MDHEN and CDR2 SYDVKM. This CDR3 is built from 16 residues. J gave up 5 bases and V 5 bases, and 10 bases lay outside the gene matches.

For the CDR3, the DNA is TGTGCCAGCAGTGAAGTCAAGGGGGTCGGACCCGGGACAGGGCTAAATGAGCAGTTCTTC. As protein: CASSEVKGVGPGTGLNEQFF. The chain recombines TRBV6-1 with TRBJ2-1; 9 bases line up with TRBD1. J was trimmed by 7 bases and V by 1 base; bases with no gene match: 20. Germline values: CDR1 MNHNS, CDR2 SASEGT. The CDR3 runs to 20 residues.

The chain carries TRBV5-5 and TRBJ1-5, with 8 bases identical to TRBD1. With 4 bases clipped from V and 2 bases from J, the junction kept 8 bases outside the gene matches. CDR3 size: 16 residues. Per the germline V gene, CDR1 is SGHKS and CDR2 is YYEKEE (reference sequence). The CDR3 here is CASSPIPGQGNQPQHF. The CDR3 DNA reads TGTGCCAGCAGCCCGATACCGGGACAGGGCAATCAGCCCCAGCATTTT.

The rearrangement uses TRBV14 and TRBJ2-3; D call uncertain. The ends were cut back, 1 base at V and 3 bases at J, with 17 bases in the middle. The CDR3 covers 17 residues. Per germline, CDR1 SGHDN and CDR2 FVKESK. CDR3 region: CASSQVNLLGVTDTQYF. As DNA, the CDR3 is TGTGCCAGCAGCCAAGTAAATCTATTAGGAGTAACAGATACGCAGTATTTT.

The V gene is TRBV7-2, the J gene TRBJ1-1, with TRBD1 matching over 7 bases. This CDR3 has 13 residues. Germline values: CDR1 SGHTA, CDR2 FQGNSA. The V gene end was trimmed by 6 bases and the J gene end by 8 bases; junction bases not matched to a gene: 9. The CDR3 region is CASRYGTEREAFF. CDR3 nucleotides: TGTGCCAGCAGATATGGGACAGAGAGAGAAGCTTTCTTT.

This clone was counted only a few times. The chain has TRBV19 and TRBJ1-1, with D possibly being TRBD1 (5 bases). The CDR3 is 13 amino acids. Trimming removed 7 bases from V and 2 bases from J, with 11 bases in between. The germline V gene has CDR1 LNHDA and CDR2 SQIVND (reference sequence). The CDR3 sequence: CASKQQVNTEAFF. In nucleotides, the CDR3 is TGTGCCAGTAAGCAACAGGTAAACACTGAAGCTTTCTTT.

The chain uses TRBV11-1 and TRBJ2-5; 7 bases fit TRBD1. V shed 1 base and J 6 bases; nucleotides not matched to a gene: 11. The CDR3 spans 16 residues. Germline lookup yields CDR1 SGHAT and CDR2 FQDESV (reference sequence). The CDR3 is CASSLGGTVPGKTQYF. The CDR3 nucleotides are TGTGCCAGCAGCTTAGGGGGGACAGTACCGGGGAAGACCCAGTACTTC.

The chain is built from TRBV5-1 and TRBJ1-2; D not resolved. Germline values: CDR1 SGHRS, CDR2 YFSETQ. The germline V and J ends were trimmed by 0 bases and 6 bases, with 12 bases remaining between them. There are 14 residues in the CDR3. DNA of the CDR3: TGCGCCAGCAGCTTGGGCCAGGCCGTGGATGGCTACACCTTC. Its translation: CASSLGQAVDGYTF.